Below, 20 T cell receptor beta chains from the same sample are listed, as sequenced in a study of beta chain features in type 1 diabetes. Study-wide findings and caveats: Across all four CD4+ subsets, people with type 1 diabetes showed modestly shorter TCRB CDR3s.

These receptors are not linked to any known antigen. Expressed TCRB transcripts were sequenced because the entire RNA isolate underwent reverse transcription. TCRdb keeps only in-frame clones here, not all; method: immunoSEQ multiplex PCR. Of about 47,000 clones in the sample, roughly 40% were seen once. The sequenced sample consisted of stem cell memory CD4+ T cells from blood. Every receptor here comes from a man younger than 45 with type 1 diabetes.

The rearrangement joins TRBV2 to TRBJ2-7; D possibly corresponds to TRBD2 (5 bases). CDR3 length equals 18 residues. With 6 bases removed from V and 1 base from J, the gap between germline ends came to 25 bases. Germline assignment: CDR1 SNHLY and CDR2 FYNNEI. The CDR3 nucleotides are TGTGCCAGCAGGAGTCAACAGCGCGGGCGTAGTCGGTCCTACGAGCAGTACTTC. It specifies CASRSQQRGRSRSYEQYF. Variable domain in full (rest from reference TRBV2 and TRBJ2-7): EPEVTQTPSHQVTQMGQEVILRCVPISNHLYFYWYRQILGQKVEFLVSFYNNEISEKSEIFDDQFSVERPDGSNFTLKIRSTKLEDSAMYFCASRSQQRGRSRSYEQYFGPGTRLTVT.

The V call is TRBV5-1, the J call TRBJ2-7, with D maybe TRBD1 (7 bases). Germline V lookup: CDR1 SGHRS, CDR2 YFSETQ. The V and J ends lost 0 bases and 6 bases respectively, with 13 bases between them. CDR3 size: 14 residues. The CDR3 nucleotides read TGCGCCAGCAGCTTGGATTGGCAGGGGGGCGAGCAGTACTTC. Its translation is CASSLDWQGGEQYF.

This clone was recorded a few times. This chain uses TRBV9 with TRBJ1-1; D is unresolved. Deletions cut 0 bases from V and 5 bases from J, with 14 bases between. The germline CDR1 and CDR2 sequences are SGDLS and YYNGEE. The CDR3 consists of 15 residues. CDR3 region: CASSVGWAAWTEAFF. CDR3 nucleotides: TGTGCCAGCAGCGTAGGGTGGGCCGCTTGGACTGAAGCTTTCTTT.

V gene TRBV10-3 combines with J gene TRBJ2-7, with D tentatively TRBD2 (6 bases). V was shortened by 10 bases and J by 1 base, with 11 bases between the two germline ends. This CDR3 has 12 residues. Germline V gene lookup returns CDR1 ENHRY and CDR2 SYGVKD. CDR3 in amino acids: CATSTSSYEQYF. The CDR3 DNA reads TGTGCCACCTCGACTAGTTCCTACGAGCAGTACTTC.

There are a few counts of this clone. Other DNA sequences from this sample encode an identical CDR3 as well. This chain uses TRBV5-1 with TRBJ1-1; tentatively, D is TRBD1 (5 bases). The CDR3 sequence is 13 residues long. V was cut by 2 bases and J by 1 base, with 6 bases left in between. Germline V CDR1 and CDR2: SGHRS, YFSETQ. The CDR3 protein is CASSLTGNTEAFF. CDR3 coding DNA: TGCGCCAGCAGCTTAACAGGGAACACTGAAGCTTTCTTT.

This chain links TRBV2 with TRBJ2-1; 7 positions agree with TRBD1. Trimming at V came to 6 bases and at J to 5 bases, leaving 4 bases not matched to a gene. The CDR3 sequence is 13 residues long. The germline V gene has CDR1 SNHLY and CDR2 FYNNEI. The CDR3 here is CASRGTDNNEQFF. DNA of the CDR3: TGTGCCAGCAGAGGGACAGATAACAATGAGCAGTTCTTC.

Turning to this clone: The same CDR3 can be traced to other DNA sequences in this sample. V usage is TRBV27 and J usage is TRBJ1-1, with D unresolved. Looked up from germline, CDR1 is MNHEY and CDR2 is SMNVEV (reference sequence). The CDR3 loop spans 13 amino acids. The ends were cut back, 4 bases at V and 1 base at J, with 7 bases in the middle. Here the CDR3 DNA reads TGTGCCAGCAGTTCGCGGGGGAACACTGAAGCTTTCTTT. Its translation: CASSSRGNTEAFF.

This clone has more than one count but fewer than ten. The chain joins TRBV7-2 to TRBJ1-2, with D possibly being TRBD1 (6 bases). Deletions cut 5 bases from V and 7 bases from J, with 20 bases between. This CDR3 comprises 15 residues. The germline V gene has CDR1 SGHTA and CDR2 FQGNSA. CDR3 amino acids: CASSQRTAAVGGYTF. In DNA form, the CDR3 reads TGTGCCAGCAGCCAGCGGACAGCGGCAGTGGGTGGCTACACCTTC.

The V call is TRBV27, the J call TRBJ2-2; D is unclear. The CDR3 covers 15 residues. CDR1 is MNHEY, CDR2 SMNVEV, per germline (reference sequence). The V end was cut by 0 bases, the J end by 1 base, with 6 bases between. The CDR3 DNA reads as TGTGCCAGCAGTTTATCGTACGGGAACACCGGGGAGCTGTTTTTT. Protein: CASSLSYGNTGELFF.

The chain employs TRBV2 and TRBJ2-3; 8 positions match TRBD1. This CDR3 is built from 15 residues. The V gene's germline CDR1 is SNHLY and CDR2 FYNNEI. Trimming cost V 3 bases and J 2 bases; bases outside gene matches: 4. The CDR3 DNA is TGTGCCAGCAGTGACAGGACAGGGATCACAGATACGCAGTATTTT. Protein sequence: CASSDRTGITDTQYF.

The gene calls are TRBV4-1 and TRBJ2-1, with 8 bases matching TRBD2. This CDR3 has 15 amino acids. Germline-derived CDR1 and CDR2 are MGHRA and YSYEKL. V was clipped by 4 bases and J by 9 bases; unmatched bases: 11. The DNA of the CDR3 is TGCGCCAGCAGCCTCTTCCCGGGACTAGTTCTTGAGCAGTTCTTC. This translates into CASSLFPGLVLEQFF.

V usage is TRBV6-6 and J usage is TRBJ2-7; tentatively, D is TRBD2 (5 bases). Germline values: CDR1 MNHNY, CDR2 SVGAGI (reference sequence). V was shortened by 7 bases and J by 4 bases, with 17 bases between the two germline ends. This CDR3 has 14 amino acids. CDR3 bases: TGTGCCAGCACCAGCGGCTCACCCCGATACGAGCAGTACTTC. This sequence encodes CASTSGSPRYEQYF.

A few counts support this clone. V is TRBV15 and J is TRBJ2-1, with TRBD1 as a possible D gene (5 bases). Germline CDR1 LNHNV, CDR2 YYDKDF (reference sequence). CDR3 size: 12 residues. The ends were cut back, 5 bases at V and 8 bases at J, with 10 bases in the middle. CDR3 region: CATSYRPYEQFF. In DNA form, the CDR3 reads TGTGCCACCAGCTACAGGCCCTATGAGCAGTTCTTC.

This rearrangement joins TRBV20-1 to TRBJ1-4; no clear D gene. The V end was cut by 6 bases, the J end by 7 bases, with 9 bases between. The CDR3 loop spans 11 amino acids. Germline V gene lookup returns CDR1 DFQATT and CDR2 SNEGSKA (reference sequence). CDR3 DNA: TGCAGTGCCCGGGTATTTGAAAAACTGTTTTTT. Translated: CSARVFEKLFF.

The chain is built from TRBV5-1 and TRBJ2-7; 9 bases match TRBD1. Germline assignment: CDR1 SGHRS and CDR2 YFSETQ. The ends lost 4 bases at V and 5 bases at J; junction bases unmatched: 10. This CDR3 has 15 amino acids. The CDR3 nucleotides are TGCGCCAGCAGCCCGGGACAGGGAGGATATAACGAGCAGTACTTC. It yields the protein CASSPGQGGYNEQYF.

Concerning this clone itself: The identical CDR3 is also encoded by other nucleotide sequences in the sample. The chain carries TRBV5-6 and TRBJ2-5; TRBD1 agrees at 7 bases. Germline CDR1 and CDR2: SGHDT and YYEEEE. CDR3 size: 15 residues. The V and J ends lost 0 bases and 4 bases, in that order; junction bases with no gene match: 6. CDR3 protein: CASSLGDRRGETQYF. CDR3 in DNA: TGTGCCAGCAGCTTGGGGGACAGACGTGGAGAGACCCAGTACTTC.

The DNA for the CDR3 is TGTGCCAGCAGCTTAATGATGAGGGCGGGAGGGCCACGAGAGACCCAGTACTTC. This translates into CASSLMMRAGGPRETQYF. The chain carries TRBV7-2 and TRBJ2-5; 9 bases map to TRBD2. V shed 2 bases and J 4 bases; nucleotides not matched to a gene: 14. There are 18 residues in the CDR3. Germline assignment: CDR1 SGHTA and CDR2 FQGNSA.

This clone was seen only a few times. CDR3 sequence: CASSRGQGERNEQYF. CDR3 sequence (DNA): TGTGCCAGCAGCCGGGGACAGGGAGAGAGAAACGAGCAGTACTTC. The genes are TRBV5-6 and TRBJ2-7; TRBD1 agrees at 9 bases. V was clipped by 4 bases and J by 5 bases; unmatched bases: 10. This CDR3 region has 15 residues. Looked up from germline, CDR1 is SGHDT and CDR2 is YYEEEE.

The chain recombines TRBV7-3 with TRBJ2-1; tentatively, D is TRBD2 (6 bases). The CDR3 runs 15 residues. The V end lost 5 bases, the J end lost 3 bases, and 14 bases lay between the germline ends. Germline V gene lookup returns CDR1 SGHTA and CDR2 FQGTGA. CDR3 DNA: TGTGCCAGCAGCCGGGGAGGCGACTACTACAATGAGCAGTTCTTC. Protein: CASSRGGDYYNEQFF.

This clone was seen only a few times. V and J are TRBV7-2 and TRBJ2-1, with TRBD2 identical over 8 bases. The germline V gene has CDR1 SGHTA and CDR2 FQGNSA. V trimming: 3 bases; J trimming: 0 bases; junction bases outside the gene matches: 4. The CDR3 loop spans 16 amino acids. CDR3 loop: CASSFMTSVSYNEQFF. CDR3 DNA: TGTGCCAGCAGCTTCATGACTAGCGTCTCCTACAATGAGCAGTTCTTC.